The 29 T cell receptor beta chains reported below all come from one sample, sequenced in a study of cytomegalovirus exposure and HLA in healthy donors. Primers included in the PCR were 60 Vbeta and 13 Jbeta primers. This table comes from immunoSEQ multiplex PCR, and its TCRdb copy is limited to in-frame clones, with some not included. The sample gives 120,000 or so clones, roughly 80% of which show up once; approximately 6% is in the top ten. The specimen was PBMCs. Receptor source: a woman aged 40 to 50 in good health and CMV-seronegative.

This clone was observed a handful of times. The rearrangement uses TRBV28 and TRBJ2-7; D is ambiguous. The CDR3 spans 11 residues. The germline V gene has CDR1 MDHEN and CDR2 SYDVKM. V lost 6 bases and J 6 bases, leaving 9 bases between the germline ends. In nucleotides, the CDR3 is TGTGCCAGCAGCAGTAGGAGCGAGCAGTACTTC. It codes for CASSSRSEQYF.

The V gene is TRBV4-1, the J gene TRBJ1-6; D may be TRBD1 (6 bases). The germline V gene encodes CDR1 MGHRA and CDR2 YSYEKL. Trimming stripped 0 bases from V and 2 bases from J, with 17 bases between. The CDR3 has 19 amino acids. The CDR3, as DNA: TGCGCCAGCAGCCAAGAGGCCAGGGGAAGTCGGACCTATAATTCACCCCTCCACTTT. The encoded protein is CASSQEARGSRTYNSPLHF.

This chain uses TRBV7-2 with TRBJ1-4; 11 positions match TRBD1. V dropped 5 bases and J dropped 4; count of bases not matched to a gene: 9. CDR1 is SGHTA and CDR2 is FQGNSA in the germline V gene. This CDR3 has 17 amino acids. For the CDR3, the DNA is TGTGCCAGCAGCGCAGGACAGGGGGCCGGGGGTAATGAAAAACTGTTTTTT. It is translated as CASSAGQGAGGNEKLFF.

The chain has TRBV2 and TRBJ2-3; 7 nucleotides match TRBD2. This CDR3 contains 14 residues. The trim removed 3 bases at V and 6 bases at J, leaving 6 bases unmatched. The germline V gene encodes CDR1 SNHLY and CDR2 FYNNEI. This CDR3 reads CASSDILGGDTQYF. The CDR3 region has the DNA TGTGCCAGCAGTGACATCTTGGGGGGGGATACGCAGTATTTT.

This chain joins TRBV28 and TRBJ2-3; 10 bases agree with TRBD2. Germline lookup yields CDR1 MDHEN and CDR2 SYDVKM. Trimming cost V 5 bases and J 6 bases; bases outside gene matches: 11. This CDR3 is built from 16 residues. The CDR3 bases are TGTGCCAGCAGTCAAAAGCGGGAGGGCCTGGGGGATACGCAGTATTTT. Its translation is CASSQKREGLGDTQYF.

The chain uses TRBV2 and TRBJ2-1; 12 nucleotides line up with TRBD2. The CDR3 loop spans 17 amino acids. Germline V gives CDR1 SNHLY, CDR2 FYNNEI. Trimming at V came to 4 bases and at J to 12 bases, leaving 16 bases not matched to a gene. The CDR3 reads CASSVAPGLAGGGGQFF. The CDR3, as DNA: TGTGCCAGCAGTGTCGCTCCGGGACTAGCGGGTGGGGGGGGGCAGTTCTTC.

The V and J genes are TRBV9 and TRBJ2-1; TRBD2 aligns across 14 bases. Germline V gene data show CDR1 as SGDLS and CDR2 as YYNGEE. With 3 bases clipped from V and 10 bases from J, the junction kept 6 bases outside the gene matches. This CDR3 spans 15 amino acids. The DNA of the CDR3 is TGTGCCAGCAGCGAATTGGGACTAGCGGGAGTGGAGCAGTTCTTC. Its protein product is CASSELGLAGVEQFF.

The J gene is TRBJ2-6, the V gene TRBV10-3, with TRBD1 matching 7 bases. V gave up 11 bases and J gave up 2 bases; unmatched junction bases: 9. The CDR3 is made up of 15 amino acids. Germline V gene sequence: CDR1 ENHRY, CDR2 SYGVKD. The CDR3 DNA follows: TGTGCCTCCTCCGGACAGGTTACTGGGGCCAACGTCCTGACTTTC. Its protein is CASSGQVTGANVLTF.

CDR3 in DNA: TGTGCCAGCAGCAAAAGGGGACAGGGGGTTCTTGGCTACACCTTC. Translation: CASSKRGQGVLGYTF. V is TRBV7-8 and J is TRBJ1-2, with TRBD1 matching 11 bases. This CDR3 has 15 residues. Germline V gene sequence: CDR1 SGHVS, CDR2 FQNEAQ. After removal of 5 bases from V and 7 bases from J, the junction contained 9 bases not matched to a gene. Looking up the rest from reference TRBV7-8 and TRBJ1-2 gives the full variable domain: GAGVSQSPRYKVAKRGQDVALRCDPISGHVSLFWYQQALGQGPEFLTYFQNEAQLDKSGLPSDRFFAERPEGSVSTLKIQRTQQEDSAVYLCASSKRGQGVLGYTFGSGTRLTVV.

This clone was picked up one time. The V and J genes are TRBV18 and TRBJ2-1, with 7 bases aligning to TRBD1. V was pared by 2 bases and J by 6 bases, with 13 bases of the junction left unmatched. The germline V gene encodes CDR1 KGHSH and CDR2 LQKENI. This CDR3 comprises 17 residues. The CDR3 region has the DNA TGTGCCAGCTCACCAGAACAGGGGAACTGGTTCAGCAATGAGCAGTTCTTC. Residues: CASSPEQGNWFSNEQFF.

The V and J genes are TRBV25-1 and TRBJ2-3; 11 bases align to TRBD1. After removal of 4 bases from V and 0 bases from J, the junction contained 3 bases not matched to a gene. The length of the CDR3 is 16 residues. CDR1 and CDR2 from the germline V gene are MGHDK and SYGVNS. CDR3 residues: CASSGGTGGSTDTQYF. The CDR3 bases are TGTGCCAGCAGTGGCGGGACAGGGGGAAGCACAGATACGCAGTATTTT.

This rearrangement joins TRBV27 to TRBJ2-5, with 8 positions matching TRBD1. This CDR3 spans 15 amino acids. With 1 base clipped from V and 5 bases from J, the junction kept 6 bases outside the gene matches. Per the germline V gene, CDR1 is MNHEY and CDR2 is SMNVEV (reference sequence). CDR3 coding DNA: TGTGCCAGCAGTTTATTGACAGGGGAATGGGAGACCCAGTACTTC. Protein product: CASSLLTGEWETQYF.

CDR3 DNA sequence: TGTGCCAGCAGTGAGCGGCGGGCCTACGAGCAGTACTTC. Translation: CASSERRAYEQYF. The rearrangement links TRBV2 to TRBJ2-7; D possibly corresponds to TRBD2 (5 bases). Germline CDR1 is SNHLY and CDR2 is FYNNEI. The CDR3 spans 13 residues. The V gene lost 3 bases and the J gene lost 2 bases, with 8 bases spanning the gap.

The chain links TRBV2 to TRBJ2-1; 8 bases fit TRBD2. Germline values: CDR1 SNHLY, CDR2 FYNNEI. After removal of 6 bases from V and 6 bases from J, the junction contained 7 bases not matched to a gene. This CDR3 is 14 amino acids long. CDR3 DNA: TGTGCCAGCAGAGTAGCGGGGCCCAGCAATGAGCAGTTCTTC. Translating it yields CASRVAGPSNEQFF.

The V and J genes are TRBV18 and TRBJ2-1; 7 positions match TRBD2. Germline CDR1 is KGHSH and CDR2 is LQKENI. The J segment lost 10 bases and the V segment lost 1 base, leaving 13 bases of the junction unmatched. CDR3 length equals 16 residues. The CDR3 region is CASSPREGALLWEQFF. CDR3 bases: TGTGCCAGCTCACCACGGGAGGGAGCCCTTCTTTGGGAGCAGTTCTTC.

This sequence joins TRBV19 and TRBJ2-7, with TRBD1 matching 10 bases. The CDR3 length is 15 residues. Germline assignment: CDR1 LNHDA and CDR2 SQIVND (reference sequence). J lost 3 bases, V lost 1 base, and 3 bases had no gene match. CDR3 amino acids: CASSIGGQGNYEQYF. The CDR3 DNA sequence: TGTGCCAGTAGTATAGGGGGACAGGGGAACTACGAGCAGTACTTC. Variable domain in full (rest from reference TRBV19 and TRBJ2-7): DGGITQSPKYLFRKEGQNVTLSCEQNLNHDAMYWYRQDPGQGLRLIYYSQIVNDFQKGDIAEGYSVSREKKESFPLTVTSAQKNPTAFYLCASSIGGQGNYEQYFGPGTRLTVT.

For this clone: The sample holds other DNA sequences that translate to the same CDR3. The genes are TRBV4-3 and TRBJ2-7; D unresolved. Trimming pared 0 bases from V and 4 bases from J, leaving 7 bases between. CDR3 size: 13 residues. CDR1 is LGHNA and CDR2 is YSLEER in the germline V gene. This chain's CDR3 is CASSQDLLYEQYF. The CDR3 coding sequence is TGCGCCAGCAGCCAAGATTTACTTTACGAGCAGTACTTC.

V and J are TRBV28 and TRBJ1-2; TRBD1 matches 8 bases. Germline V gives CDR1 MDHEN, CDR2 SYDVKM. The CDR3 runs to 11 residues. Unmatched junction bases numbered 0, after V lost 8 bases and J lost 4 bases. The CDR3 DNA reads as TGTGCCAGCGGGACAGGCTATGGCTACACCTTC. It encodes CASGTGYGYTF.

V usage is TRBV28 and J usage is TRBJ1-1; maybe TRBD1 (6 bases). In germline, CDR1 is MDHEN, CDR2 SYDVKM. V was shortened by 6 bases and J by 7 bases, with 15 bases between the two germline ends. The CDR3 contains 13 residues. CDR3 coding DNA: TGTGCCAGCAGGCCCGGGACACTCGTTGAAGCTTTCTTT. Its protein is CASRPGTLVEAFF.

Note on this clone: At one of its ends the junction is not consistent with the germline gene, which may arise from a read error. This chain uses TRBV7-9 with TRBJ2-3; maybe TRBD2 (5 bases). The CDR3 extends over 14 amino acids. Germline V gene sequence: CDR1 SEHNR, CDR2 FQNEAQ (reference sequence). The CDR3, as DNA: TGTGCCAGCAGCCCGAGAGGTGTCGCGGGTCCGTCCCCTTTT. It encodes CASSPRGVAGPSPF.

The chain has TRBV11-3 and TRBJ2-5; 11 bases align to TRBD1. Germline loops: CDR1 SGHNT, CDR2 YENEEA. With V trimmed by 4 bases and J by 5 bases, 9 bases remained unmatched. The CDR3 is 16 residues long. The chain's CDR3 is CASSSWDRGTRETQYF. CDR3 nucleotides: TGTGCCAGCAGCTCCTGGGACAGGGGGACGCGGGAGACCCAGTACTTC.

The rearrangement joins TRBV19 to TRBJ1-5; D not certain. Germline lookup yields CDR1 LNHDA and CDR2 SQIVND (reference sequence). The length of the CDR3 is 13 residues. V was cut by 11 bases and J by 5 bases, with 16 bases left in between. This chain's CDR3 is CASRKSLHQPQHF. CDR3 DNA sequence: TGTGCCTCCCGCAAATCGCTACATCAGCCCCAGCATTTT.

This clone was recorded once. The chain carries TRBV7-3 and TRBJ2-1; 7 bases fit TRBD2. With 3 bases clipped from V and 9 bases from J, the junction kept 14 bases outside the gene matches. The CDR3 loop spans 16 amino acids. Germline V gives CDR1 SGHTA, CDR2 FQGTGA. Written as DNA, the CDR3 is TGTGCCAGCAGCTTGGAACGGACTAGAGGGTTGGGTGAGCAGTTCTTC. It translates to CASSLERTRGLGEQFF.

This chain links TRBV19 with TRBJ2-7; 7 bases line up with TRBD1. CDR3 length: 14 amino acids. Trimming cost V 6 bases and J 0 bases; bases outside gene matches: 5. Germline CDR1 is LNHDA and CDR2 is SQIVND (reference sequence). The CDR3 DNA reads as TGTGCCAGTAGAGTGGCAGGGGGCTCCTACGAGCAGTACTTC. Translating gives CASRVAGGSYEQYF.

This clone was recorded a few times. One junction end does not reproduce the germline sequence, and a read error may be involved. The chain is built from TRBV6-1 and TRBJ2-4, with D perhaps TRBD2 (6 bases). CDR3 length equals 16 residues. Germline V gene lookup returns CDR1 MNHNS and CDR2 SASEGT. In DNA, the CDR3 is TGTGCCAGCAGTGAATCCAGTTTACTAGCCAAAAACAGTCAGTACTTC. Translation: CASSESSLLAKNSQYF.

The CDR3 reads CASSFRGPDTQYF. The CDR3 region has the DNA TGTGCCAGCAGCTTTCGGGGTCCAGATACGCAGTATTTT. The chain employs TRBV5-5 and TRBJ2-3; tentative D call: TRBD2 (5 bases). Germline-derived CDR1 and CDR2 are SGHKS and YYEKEE (reference sequence). V lost 2 bases and J 4 bases, leaving 8 bases between the germline ends. The CDR3 length is 13 residues. Supplemented by reference TRBV5-5 and TRBJ2-3, the full variable domain reads DAGVTQSPTHLIKTRGQQVTLRCSPISGHKSVSWYQQVLGQGPQFIFQYYEKEERGRGNFPDRFSARQFPNYSSELNVNALLLGDSALYLCASSFRGPDTQYFGPGTRLTVL.

The V and J genes are TRBV5-5 and TRBJ1-1; D gene uncertain. Germline assignment: CDR1 SGHKS and CDR2 YYEKEE (reference sequence). With 6 bases removed from V and 0 bases from J, the gap between germline ends came to 9 bases. The CDR3 totals 13 residues. The CDR3: CASTTGVNTEAFF. CDR3 bases: TGTGCCAGCACCACGGGTGTGAACACTGAAGCTTTCTTT. Filled out from reference TRBV5-5 and TRBJ1-1, the complete variable domain reads DAGVTQSPTHLIKTRGQQVTLRCSPISGHKSVSWYQQVLGQGPQFIFQYYEKEERGRGNFPDRFSARQFPNYSSELNVNALLLGDSALYLCASTTGVNTEAFFGQGTRLTVV.

With regard to this clone: This sample also contains other DNA sequences that code for the same CDR3. The chain has TRBV5-1 and TRBJ2-5; D unresolved. Germline lookup yields CDR1 SGHRS and CDR2 YFSETQ. V lost 1 base and J 2 bases, leaving 9 bases between the germline ends. This CDR3 comprises 14 residues. CDR3 protein: CASSLQAGQETQYF. The DNA of the CDR3 is TGCGCCAGCAGCTTGCAGGCAGGACAAGAGACCCAGTACTTC.

The chain has TRBV7-2 and TRBJ1-1, with 9 nucleotides matching TRBD1. This CDR3 is 14 amino acids long. Germline loops: CDR1 SGHTA, CDR2 FQGNSA. The V gene end was trimmed by 5 bases and the J gene end by 3 bases; junction bases not matched to a gene: 4. CDR3 protein: CASSQTGGHTEAFF. DNA of the CDR3: TGTGCCAGCAGCCAGACAGGGGGACACACTGAAGCTTTCTTT.